The following is a T cell receptor (beta chain) sequence with its context. Its antigen has not been determined. Qualities for individual bases were not recorded, and no much larger clone is one base off. The immunoSEQ Assay, a bias-controlled multiplex PCR, was used to amplify TCRbeta CDR3 regions from genomic DNA. In the original analysis: Nucleated cell counts per sample were estimated from amplification of reference gene primers within the assay. To quantify the absolute abundance of each unique TCRbeta CDR3 rearrangement, sequence reads were collapsed and filtered. For each sample, productive Simpson clonality was calculated by taking the square root of Simpson's diversity index across productive rearrangements. What TCRdb holds here is the immuneACCESS table cut down to in-frame rearrangements. Part of the clones is not present; checked against another copy, under half of the missing clones reflect an unresolved V gene, and the others are unexplained. V and J calls plus clone size are reproduced from that table; the DNA served to infer D and trimming. This sample lists roughly 70,000 clones; around four fifths were detected once. Jointly, the top ten make up 14% to 15% of the sample.

One collaborating source in Seattle enrolled patients while the patients were actively infected and followed the patients over time throughout the course of disease. The collaborating institutions used their own protocols to collect whole blood in K2EDTA tubes. For TCRbeta analysis, collaborators shipped samples in one of three forms: frozen whole blood, isolated PBMCs, or DNA extracted from either of those sample types. Taken from cysteine to phenylalanine, the CDR3 has 13 residues. Just CDR3 DNA is preserved here, 39 bases in frame from base 1. The germline V gene yields SGHNT for CDR1 and YENEEA for CDR2. V lost 5 bases and J lost 8 bases; the stretch between them is 13 bases long. This specimen comes from a study of blood T cell repertoires in COVID-19 (dated by TCRdb to the early 2020s). At the level of the whole study: Collaborator samples came from the United States, Italy and Spain and covered acute and convalescent phases of COVID-19. A de-identified subject ID, COVID-19 status, age in years and sex were almost always included in the sample metadata. Subjects who had been exposed to COVID-19, were actively infected with it, or had recovered from it provided the deeply sampled blood TCRbeta repertoires that made up the dataset. The prospective study material was composed of cDNA or gDNA derived from T cells, B-cell-depleted T cells, or PBMCs. The samples were drawn from the first 160 participants of the ongoing ImmuneRACE study and from more than 1,000 subjects provided by 6 global collaborators. HLA class I and class II types, where available, came from metadata supplied by the sample provider rather than from assay-based typing. The repertoires were released in a freely available public database meant as a resource for research on the immune response to SARS-CoV-2. Points the paper makes about the study in general: How much clinical and demographic metadata was included differed by source and by participant, and the metadata was provided uncurated.

The sequence joins TRBV11-3 to TRBJ2-1, with the identity of the D gene unclear. The sequence came from a man between 60 and 75 years old with COVID-19, enrolled during active disease. Sequences were obtained from peripheral blood. The nucleotide sequence reads as follows: TGTGCCAGCAGCCCCGCCGCTAGGTATGAGCAGTTCTTC. This translates into CASSPAARYEQFF.